Below, 19 T cell receptor beta chains from the same sample are listed, as sequenced in a study of T cells in Graves' hyperthyroidism and ophthalmopathy. It was RNA transcripts that yielded the amplified TCR beta CDR3 regions. Carried out on the TCR CDR3, a first-round RT-PCR used the HTBI primer set. Using its own MiXCR run on the multiplex PCR reads, TCRdb lists one record per CDR3 protein. The sample holds around 490,000 distinct CDR3 sequences, 20% seen once. Material for sequencing was blood. Every receptor here comes from a man between 40 and 49 years old with Graves' ophthalmopathy.

This clonotype showed up many times. The chain recombines TRBV28 with TRBJ2-7; 8 bases agree with TRBD2. Trimming took 2 bases from V and 2 from J; bases not matched to a gene: 5. CDR1 and CDR2 (germline): MDHEN, SYDVKM. The CDR3 covers 15 residues. The CDR3 reads CASSLGREVTYEQYF. CDR3 DNA: TGTGCCAGCAGTTTAGGGCGGGAGGTTACCTACGAGCAGTACTTC.

This chain links TRBV10-2 with TRBJ2-1; possible D gene TRBD2, 6 bases. This CDR3 spans 16 amino acids. Trimming took 4 bases from V and 0 from J, leaving 13 bases between them. Per germline, CDR1 WSHSY and CDR2 SAAADI. The CDR3 DNA follows: TGCGCCAGCAGTGCTCTCGTAGCGGACTCCTACAATGAGCAGTTCTTC. Protein: CASSALVADSYNEQFF.

This chain's CDR3 is CASSLSQARNEKLFF. In DNA, the CDR3 is TGTGCCAGCAGTTTAAGCCAGGCGCGTAATGAAAAACTGTTTTTT. This chain joins TRBV28 and TRBJ1-4; D not resolved. Germline V gene sequence: CDR1 MDHEN, CDR2 SYDVKM. V shed 2 bases and J shed 4 bases, with 11 bases lying between them. There are 15 residues in the CDR3.

This clonotype came up a few times. CDR3 nucleotides: TGTGCCAGCAGCTTAAGCCTAGCGGGGAATGAGCAGTTCTTC. Translating gives CASSLSLAGNEQFF. The gene calls are TRBV7-3 and TRBJ2-1, with 9 bases fitting TRBD2. The germline V gene has CDR1 SGHTA and CDR2 FQGTGA. The J segment lost 7 bases and the V segment lost 1 base, leaving 2 bases of the junction unmatched. The CDR3 extends over 14 amino acids.

This clonotype has only a few counts. This chain joins TRBV20-1 and TRBJ2-3; 13 bases are shared with TRBD2. Germline CDR1 reads DFQATT; CDR2 reads SNEGSKA (reference sequence). The CDR3 runs 17 residues. V shed 6 bases and J 6 bases; nucleotides not matched to a gene: 15. The CDR3: CSAHPLTSGRAGDTQYF. The CDR3 nucleotides read TGCAGTGCGCATCCACTTACTAGCGGGAGGGCCGGCGATACGCAGTATTTT.

The chain carries TRBV13 and TRBJ1-1, with no clear D. The germline gives CDR1 PRHDT, CDR2 FYEKMQ (reference sequence). Trimming removed 0 bases from V and 0 bases from J, with 8 bases in between. CDR3 length equals 15 residues. This CDR3 is CASSLGIHMNTEAFF. The CDR3, as DNA: TGTGCCAGCAGCTTAGGAATTCACATGAACACTGAAGCTTTCTTT. Drawing the rest from reference TRBV13 and TRBJ1-1, the complete variable domain is AAGVIQSPRHLIKEKRETATLKCYPIPRHDTVYWYQQGPGQDPQFLISFYEKMQSDKGSIPDRFSAQQFSDYHSELNMSSLELGDSALYFCASSLGIHMNTEAFFGQGTRLTVV.

Note on this clonotype: Just one base apart from a much larger clone, this may be a read error. The chain joins TRBV5-1 to TRBJ1-4; no clear D. The germline V gene encodes CDR1 SGHRS and CDR2 YFSETQ. Trimming removed 4 bases at V and 6 bases at J, with 16 bases between. There are 15 residues in the CDR3. The CDR3 bases are TGCGCCAGCAGCGGAACGGACCCGGGAGATGAAAAACTGTTTTTT. Protein sequence: CASSGTDPGDEKLFF.

This clonotype was found a few times. The chain uses TRBV6-2 or TRBV6-3 and TRBJ1-6; 12 bases are a match to TRBD1. The ends lost 7 bases at V and 10 bases at J; junction bases unmatched: 8. CDR1 and CDR2 from the germline V gene are MNHEY and SVGEGT. This CDR3 has 15 residues. CDR3 nucleotides: TGTGCCAGCACAGACCGGGACAGGGGGCAATCACCCCTCCACTTT. Amino acids: CASTDRDRGQSPLHF.

The chain combines TRBV5-4 with TRBJ2-2; 13 bases line up with TRBD2. V trimming: 4 bases; J trimming: 7 bases; junction bases outside the gene matches: 7. The CDR3 is 16 amino acids. From germline, CDR1 is SGHNT and CDR2 YYREEE (reference sequence). The CDR3 coding sequence is TGTGCCAGCAGCGGAACTAGCGGGAGGGCCATCGGGGAGCTGTTTTTT. The encoded protein is CASSGTSGRAIGELFF.

This clonotype was picked up many times. V is TRBV13 and J is TRBJ1-5, with no clear D. This CDR3 has 15 amino acids. From germline, CDR1 is PRHDT and CDR2 FYEKMQ (reference sequence). Trimming cost V 6 bases and J 0 bases, with 12 bases left between them. The CDR3 reads CASRSEGNSNQPQHF. The CDR3 DNA follows: TGTGCCAGCAGGTCTGAGGGAAATAGCAATCAGCCCCAGCATTTT. The whole variable domain, filled in from reference TRBV13 and TRBJ1-5, reads AAGVIQSPRHLIKEKRETATLKCYPIPRHDTVYWYQQGPGQDPQFLISFYEKMQSDKGSIPDRFSAQQFSDYHSELNMSSLELGDSALYFCASRSEGNSNQPQHFGDGTRLSIL.

This clonotype appeared a few times. This chain joins TRBV18 and TRBJ2-5; D is tentatively TRBD1 or TRBD2 (5 bases each). The length of the CDR3 is 16 residues. Germline V gene data show CDR1 as KGHSH and CDR2 as LQKENI. Trimming cost V 2 bases and J 2 bases, with 15 bases left between them. CDR3 loop: CASSPGAGRGQETQYF. The CDR3 coding sequence is TGTGCCAGCTCACCAGGGGCCGGTCGGGGACAAGAGACCCAGTACTTC.

This clonotype came up a few times. This chain's CDR3 is CASSRSGGAGKETQYF. CDR3 bases: TGTGCCAGCAGCCGTAGCGGGGGGGCCGGGAAAGAGACCCAGTACTTC. The V call is TRBV4-2, the J call TRBJ2-5, with 11 bases fitting TRBD2. CDR1 is LGHNA and CDR2 is YNFKEQ in the germline V gene. V was pared by 4 bases and J by 3 bases, with 7 bases of the junction left unmatched. The CDR3 extends over 16 amino acids.

This clonotype was counted between two and nine times. V and J are TRBV7-9 and TRBJ1-1, with 7 bases aligning to TRBD1. V dropped 7 bases and J dropped 2; count of bases not matched to a gene: 7. The CDR3 sequence is 14 residues long. Germline CDR1 is SEHNR and CDR2 is FQNEAQ (reference sequence). CDR3 protein: CASTQGGHNTEAFF. As DNA, the CDR3 is TGTGCCAGCACCCAGGGGGGGCACAACACTGAAGCTTTCTTT.

Many counts were recorded for this clonotype. The CDR3, as DNA: TGTGCCATCAGTGACGGGACTAGCTCCTACGAGCAGTACTTC. This gives the protein CAISDGTSSYEQYF. This chain connects TRBV10-3 to TRBJ2-7; 8 bases map to TRBD2. The J segment lost 0 bases and the V segment lost 3 bases, leaving 1 base of the junction unmatched. The CDR3 sequence is 14 residues long. CDR1 is ENHRY, CDR2 SYGVKD, per germline.

This chain uses TRBV6-2 or TRBV6-3 with TRBJ2-3; D gene unclear. The CDR3 covers 13 residues. The germline gives CDR1 MNHEY, CDR2 SVGEGT. V was pared by 1 base and J by 3 bases, with 5 bases between. CDR3 coding DNA: TGTGCCAGCAGTTACTACCAGACAGATACGCAGTATTTT. Translated: CASSYYQTDTQYF.

This clonotype was picked up many times. The chain uses TRBV12-3 or TRBV12-4 and TRBJ1-5; TRBD1 aligns across 7 bases. The CDR3 length is 14 residues. The ends lost 7 bases at V and 4 bases at J; junction bases unmatched: 7. The CDR3 here is CASNPGQTNQPQHF. CDR3 coding DNA: TGTGCCAGCAACCCGGGACAGACGAATCAGCCCCAGCATTTT.

There are many counts of this clonotype. This sequence joins TRBV28 and TRBJ1-2; 9 bases are shared with TRBD1. V dropped 2 bases and J dropped 11; count of bases not matched to a gene: 6. The CDR3 consists of 13 residues. Germline values: CDR1 MDHEN, CDR2 SYDVKM. CDR3 nucleotide sequence: TGTGCCAGCAGTTTAACCGGGACAGGGCGATACACCTTC. This gives the protein CASSLTGTGRYTF.

This clonotype was detected ten times or more. This chain connects TRBV30 to TRBJ1-5; D call uncertain. Germline V gene lookup returns CDR1 GTSNPN and CDR2 SVGIG (reference sequence). The ends were cut back, 0 bases at V and 4 bases at J, with 7 bases in the middle. The CDR3 runs 13 residues. The CDR3 nucleotides read TGTGCCTGGAGTGTAGCGGGAAATCAGCCCCAGCATTTT. Its protein is CAWSVAGNQPQHF.

J is TRBJ2-1 and V is TRBV11-2; possibly TRBD1 for D (6 bases). Germline lookup yields CDR1 SGHAT and CDR2 FQNNGV. CDR3 length equals 13 residues. V lost 5 bases and J 6 bases, leaving 11 bases between the germline ends. The CDR3 reads CASSATGTNEQFF. CDR3 sequence (DNA): TGTGCCAGCAGCGCGACAGGAACCAATGAGCAGTTCTTC.